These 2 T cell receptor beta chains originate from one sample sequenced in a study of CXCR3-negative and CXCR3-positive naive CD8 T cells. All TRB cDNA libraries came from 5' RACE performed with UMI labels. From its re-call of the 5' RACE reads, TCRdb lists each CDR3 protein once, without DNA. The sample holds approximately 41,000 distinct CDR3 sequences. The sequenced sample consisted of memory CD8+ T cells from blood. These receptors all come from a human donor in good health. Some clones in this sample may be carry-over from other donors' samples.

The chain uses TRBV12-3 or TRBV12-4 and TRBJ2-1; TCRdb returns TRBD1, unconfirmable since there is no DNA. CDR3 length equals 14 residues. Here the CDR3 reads CASSLQGAINEQFF.

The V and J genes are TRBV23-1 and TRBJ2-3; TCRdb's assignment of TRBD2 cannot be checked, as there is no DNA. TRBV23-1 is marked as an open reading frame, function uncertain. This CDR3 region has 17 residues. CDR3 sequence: CASSHIKTSGFTDTQYF.